The clone carrying this T cell receptor (beta chain) occurred many times. These data originate in a study of T cells in Graves' hyperthyroidism and ophthalmopathy. Study-wide background: Peripheral blood specimens were obtained at initial diagnosis, prior to any treatment.

V shed 7 bases and J shed 2 bases, with 8 bases lying between them. Germline-derived CDR1 and CDR2 are SQVTM and ANQGSEA. This CDR3 is built from 12 residues. From RNA transcripts, TCR beta CDR3 regions were amplified. During a first-round RT-PCR of the TCR CDR3, the HTBI primer set was used. TCRdb independently ran MiXCR on the multiplex PCR reads; one entry per CDR3 protein. The table records approximately 610,000 distinct CDR3 sequences, 16% of them present only once. The sample comprised blood. The chain couples TRBV29-1 to TRBJ1-4, with TRBD1 as a possible D gene (6 bases). This receptor was obtained from a woman aged 18-35 years with Graves' hyperthyroidism. The CDR3 sequence: CSAGETNEKLFF. For the CDR3, the DNA is TGCAGCGCAGGGGAGACTAATGAAAAACTGTTTTTT.